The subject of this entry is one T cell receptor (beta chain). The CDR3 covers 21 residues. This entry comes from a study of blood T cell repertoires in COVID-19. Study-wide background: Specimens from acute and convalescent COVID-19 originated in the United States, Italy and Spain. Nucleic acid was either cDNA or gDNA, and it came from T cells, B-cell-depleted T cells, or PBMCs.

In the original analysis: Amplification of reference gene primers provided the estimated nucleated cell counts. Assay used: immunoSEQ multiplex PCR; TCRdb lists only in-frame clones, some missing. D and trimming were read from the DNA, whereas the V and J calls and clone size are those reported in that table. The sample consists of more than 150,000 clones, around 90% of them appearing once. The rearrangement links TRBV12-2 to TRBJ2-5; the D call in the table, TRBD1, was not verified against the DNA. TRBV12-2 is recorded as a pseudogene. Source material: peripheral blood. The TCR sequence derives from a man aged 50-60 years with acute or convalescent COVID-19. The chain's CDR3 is CASRLVFVYRPGRPFAETQYF. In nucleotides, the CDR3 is TGTGCAAGTCGCTTAGTATTCGTCTACAGGCCAGGAAGGCCCTTTGCTGAGACCCAGTACTTC.